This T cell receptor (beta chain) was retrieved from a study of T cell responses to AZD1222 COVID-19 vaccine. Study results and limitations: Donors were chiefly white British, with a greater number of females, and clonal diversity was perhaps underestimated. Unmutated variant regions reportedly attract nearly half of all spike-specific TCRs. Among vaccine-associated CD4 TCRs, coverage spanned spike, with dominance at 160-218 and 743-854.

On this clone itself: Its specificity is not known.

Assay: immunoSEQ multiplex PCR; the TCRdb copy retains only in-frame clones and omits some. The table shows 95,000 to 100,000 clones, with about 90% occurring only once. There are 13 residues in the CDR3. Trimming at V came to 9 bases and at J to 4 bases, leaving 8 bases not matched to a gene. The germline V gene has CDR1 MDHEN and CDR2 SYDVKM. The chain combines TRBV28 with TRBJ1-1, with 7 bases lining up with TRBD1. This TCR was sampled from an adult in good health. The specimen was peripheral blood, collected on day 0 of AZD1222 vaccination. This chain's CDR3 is CASVQGVPTEAFF. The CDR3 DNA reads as TGTGCCAGTGTCCAGGGGGTGCCCACTGAAGCTTTCTTT. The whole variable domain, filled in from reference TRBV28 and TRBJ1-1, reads DVKVTQSSRYLVKRTGEKVFLECVQDMDHENMFWYRQDPGLGLRLIYFSYDVKMKEKGDIPEGYSVSREKKERFSLILESASTNQTSMYLCASVQGVPTEAFFGQGTRLTVV.